Here is one TCR beta chain with its context. One junction end disagrees with the germline gene, perhaps due to a read error. The data were taken from a study of tumor and adjacent non-tumor tissue in lung cancer. This sample's RNA came from whole unsorted tissue. The normal lung tissue was taken more than 3 cm from the tumor edge. CDR1 is MGHRA and CDR2 is YSYEKL in the germline V gene. CDR3 length equals 13 residues. Three rounds of nested PCR, following a modified ARM-PCR protocol, produced the TCRbeta library. A single record per CDR3 protein comes from TCRdb applying MiXCR to the multiplex PCR reads. The top ten hold around 38% of the sample, which has 70,000 to 95,000 distinct CDR3 sequences, less than 85% seen once.

The clonotype was recovered from a man between 65 and 80 years old with non-small cell lung cancer. The specimen was distant non-tumor lung tissue. The rearrangement joins TRBV4-1 to TRBJ1-2; D not resolved. CDR3 DNA sequence: TGCGCCAGCAGCCAATCATATATCCATGGTTACACCTTC. This codes for CASSQSYIHGYTF.